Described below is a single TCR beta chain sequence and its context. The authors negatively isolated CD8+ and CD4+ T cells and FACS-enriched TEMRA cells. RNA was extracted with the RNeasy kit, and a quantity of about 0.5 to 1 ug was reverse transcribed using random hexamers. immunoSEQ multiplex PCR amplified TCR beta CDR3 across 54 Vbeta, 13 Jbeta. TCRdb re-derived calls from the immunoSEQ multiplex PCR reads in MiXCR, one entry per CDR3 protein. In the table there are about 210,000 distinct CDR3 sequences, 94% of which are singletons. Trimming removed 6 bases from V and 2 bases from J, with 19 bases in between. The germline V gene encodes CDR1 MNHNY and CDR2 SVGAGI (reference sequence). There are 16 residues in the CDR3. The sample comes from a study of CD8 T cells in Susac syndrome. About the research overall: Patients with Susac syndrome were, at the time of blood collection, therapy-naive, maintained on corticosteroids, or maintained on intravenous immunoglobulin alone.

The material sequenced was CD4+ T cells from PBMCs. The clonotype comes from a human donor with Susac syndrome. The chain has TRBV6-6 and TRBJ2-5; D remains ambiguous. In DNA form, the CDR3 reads TGTGCCAGCAGCTCACATTCGGCAGCTTTACAAGAGACCCAGTACTTC. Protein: CASSSHSAALQETQYF.